This is a list of T cell receptor beta chains from one sample in a study of blood T cell repertoires in COVID-19. Repertoires were generated with immunoSEQ multiplex PCR, while TCRdb's copy carries only in-frame clones and drops some. The sample holds roughly 200,000 clones, nearly 90% seen once. Sequenced sample: peripheral blood. These receptors came from a man aged 45 to 65 with acute or convalescent COVID-19. Each CDR3 is given with its conserved first and last residue. A D gene is named only where the DNA matches it firmly. Clone size appears in some rows only: once, few, many, or a class for an expanded clone.

abundance	d_gene	v_gene	j_gene	CDR3nt	CDR3aa
few	.	TRBV19	TRBJ2-2	TGTGCCAGTAGTAAGGGGAAAAAGAACGCGGACACCGGGGAGCTGTTTTTT	CASSKGKKNADTGELFF
.	.	TRBV21-1	TRBJ2-5	TGTGCCACGGGGGATTGGTCCCAAGAGACCCAGTACTTC	CATGDWSQETQYF
.	.	TRBV11-2	TRBJ2-3	TGTGCCAGCAGCTTATCGGGGGAAGATACGCAGTATTTT	CASSLSGEDTQYF
.	.	TRBV7-3	TRBJ2-7	TGTGCCAGCAGCTTAGGGACTGGCACCAACTCCTACGAGCAGTACTTC	CASSLGTGTNSYEQYF
.	.	TRBV19	TRBJ2-1	TGTGCCATAAAAGATGGCGGAGGGAACAATGAGCAGTTCTTC	CAIKDGGGNNEQFF
.	.	TRBV7-2	TRBJ2-1	TGTGCCAGCAGCCCGGACTTGAGGGGGGAGCAGTTCTTC	CASSPDLRGEQFF
.	.	TRBV3-1/TRBV3-2	TRBJ1-6	TGTGCCAGCAACAACGTCGGGGGTTCACCCCTCCACTTT	CASNNVGGSPLHF
.	.	TRBV7-9	TRBJ2-4	TGTGCCAGCAGTCAGGGAAACATTCAGTACTTC	CASSQGNIQYF
.	.	TRBV14	TRBJ1-1	TGTGCCAGCAGCCAAGAAAGTTGGGGGGGCCAGAACACTGAAGCTTTCTTT	CASSQESWGGQNTEAFF
once	.	TRBV7-2	TRBJ1-1	TGTGCCAGCAGCCATCAAGCAGGGTATCGGAACACTGAAGCTTTCTTT	CASSHQAGYRNTEAFF
.	.	TRBV2	TRBJ2-7	TGTGCCAGCAGTGACCCGTCCTACGAGCAGTACTTC	CASSDPSYEQYF
.	TRBD2	TRBV19	TRBJ2-1	TGTGCCAGTAGTATAGTAGGCGGGAGCCCCAATGAGCAGTTCTTC	CASSIVGGSPNEQFF
.	TRBD1	TRBV2	TRBJ1-1	TGTGCCAGCACCACCCAGGTGGGACAGGGGACCACTGAAGCTTTCTTT	CASTTQVGQGTTEAFF
.	TRBD1	TRBV10-3	TRBJ1-2	TGTGCCATCAGTGACCAGGACAGGGCTAGCTATGGCTACACCTTC	CAISDQDRASYGYTF
once	.	TRBV5-8	TRBJ2-3	TGTGCCAGCAGCTTGGCCTATGTAACAGATACGCAGTATTTT	CASSLAYVTDTQYF
.	.	TRBV5-1	TRBJ2-1	TGCGCCAGCAGCTTGGGGGACTTACACTACAATGAGCAGTTCTTC	CASSLGDLHYNEQFF
.	.	TRBV7-6	TRBJ2-5	TGTGCCAGCAGCTCCTTCCCCGGGGGGCGAAAAGAGACCCAGTACTTC	CASSSFPGGRKETQYF
.	.	TRBV4-2	TRBJ2-7	TGTGCCAGCAGCCCCAGGGGGGGAGCGGGAGACCCCTCCCACTACGAGCAGTACTTC	CASSPRGGAGDPSHYEQYF
few	.	TRBV25-1	TRBJ1-2	TGTGCCAGCAGTGAATTGTCTTATTCACTTACGGGCTATGGCTACACCTTC	CASSELSYSLTGYGYTF
.	TRBD1	TRBV5-1	TRBJ2-2	TGCGCCAGCAGCACGGGACAGGTCCGGGTCACCGGGGAGCTGTTTTTT	CASSTGQVRVTGELFF
.	.	TRBV19	TRBJ1-6	TGTGCCAGTAGTATAACAGATAATTCACCCCTCCACTTT	CASSITDNSPLHF
once	.	TRBV19	TRBJ1-5	TGTGCCAGTAGTATTTGGGGGGGCAATCAGCCCCAGCATTTT	CASSIWGGNQPQHF
.	.	TRBV5-1	TRBJ1-6	TGCGCCAGCAGCGGCGGGATCTATAATTCACCCCTCCACTTT	CASSGGIYNSPLHF
.	.	TRBV6-2/TRBV6-3	TRBJ2-1	TGTGCCAGCAGTCCACCGTGGGGCACGGAGCAGTTCTTC	CASSPPWGTEQFF
.	.	TRBV12-3/TRBV12-4	TRBJ1-1	TGTGCCAGCAGTTTTCAGGGGAATACTGAAGCTTTCTTT	CASSFQGNTEAFF
.	.	TRBV7-9	TRBJ2-1	TGTGCCAGCCATAAAGCGGAGCTAAACAATGAGCAGTTCTTC	CASHKAELNNEQFF
.	TRBD2	TRBV19	TRBJ2-5	TGTGCCAGTAGTCCCTCCCCGGGAGGGAGAGAGACCCAGTACTTC	CASSPSPGGRETQYF
.	TRBD1	TRBV15	TRBJ1-1	TGTGCCACCAGCCCCTTTGAAGAGGGGGCAACCACTGAAGCTTTCTTT	CATSPFEEGATTEAFF
.	.	TRBV30	TRBJ2-7	TGTGCCTGGGTGCCGCCCGGGGGACAGTACGAGCAGTACTTC	CAWVPPGGQYEQYF
.	TRBD2	TRBV4-1	TRBJ2-1	TGCGCCAGCAGCCAAGGGGACTATCCCGCCTACAATGAGCAGTTCTTC	CASSQGDYPAYNEQFF
.	.	TRBV7-2	TRBJ2-5	TGTGCCAGCAGTTCGGGGGGCGGAGGGGAGACCCAGTACTTC	CASSSGGGGETQYF
.	.	TRBV3-1/TRBV3-2	TRBJ1-2	TGTGCCAGCAGCTACGGGACAAGGAACGGCTATGGCTACACCTTC	CASSYGTRNGYGYTF
.	.	TRBV3-1/TRBV3-2	TRBJ2-5	TGTGCCAGCAGCCAAGAACCGGGGCAAGAGACCCAGTACTTC	CASSQEPGQETQYF
few	TRBD1	TRBV19	TRBJ1-2	TGTGCCAGTAGTTCAACCGGGACAGGGGGCTATGGCTACACCTTC	CASSSTGTGGYGYTF
.	.	TRBV4-3	TRBJ2-2	TGCGCCAGCAGCAGCCAAAGTCCGACCGGGGAGCTGTTTTTT	CASSSQSPTGELFF
.	.	TRBV27	TRBJ1-1	TGTGCCAGCAGTTTTCGGGTCTCGAACACTGAAGCTTTCTTT	CASSFRVSNTEAFF
.	.	TRBV4-1	TRBJ1-1	TGCGCCAGCAGCCAAGGAGTACAGGGGAACACTGAAGCTTTCTTT	CASSQGVQGNTEAFF
.	TRBD1	TRBV5-1	TRBJ1-3	TGCGCCAGCAGCCCGGGCCTTAGACAGGGGAGCTCTGGAAACACCATATATTTT	CASSPGLRQGSSGNTIYF
.	.	TRBV4-3	TRBJ1-3	TGCGCCAGCAGCCAAGAGGGGGCACTTGGAAACACCATATATTTT	CASSQEGALGNTIYF
.	TRBD1	TRBV29-1	TRBJ1-2	TGCAGCGTTGTAGGGACAGATAACTATGGCTACACCTTC	CSVVGTDNYGYTF
.	.	TRBV7-9	TRBJ1-1	TGTGCCAGCCGGTTCCAGGCAGAGACTGAAGCTTTCTTT	CASRFQAETEAFF
.	TRBD1	TRBV10-3	TRBJ1-1	TGTGCCATCAGTGACAGGGGGCAAGACACTGAAGCTTTCTTT	CAISDRGQDTEAFF
.	TRBD1	TRBV28	TRBJ1-1	TGTGCCAGCAGTTTCGGGACAGGGAACACTGAAGCTTTCTTT	CASSFGTGNTEAFF
.	TRBD1	TRBV10-3	TRBJ1-2	TGTGCCATCTTTTCGGACAGGGGGCGAGGCTACACCTTC	CAIFSDRGRGYTF
.	.	TRBV5-1	TRBJ1-1	TGCGCCAGCAGGGACGCCGGGAATGGAAACACTGAAGCTTTCTTT	CASRDAGNGNTEAFF
.	.	TRBV10-3	TRBJ2-2	TGTGCCATCCGCGGAGTAAACACCGGGGAGCTGTTTTTT	CAIRGVNTGELFF
.	.	TRBV11-2	TRBJ1-2	TGTGCCAGCAGCTTTGCCGCAGGGCAGAGCTACACCTTC	CASSFAAGQSYTF
.	.	TRBV19	TRBJ1-6	TGTGCCAGTAGTCGTCAGGGATACTCACCCCTCCACTTT	CASSRQGYSPLHF
.	.	TRBV19	TRBJ2-5	TGTGCCAGTAGTATAAATCTGGGAGTGGGAGAGACCCAGTACTTC	CASSINLGVGETQYF
.	TRBD1	TRBV29-1	TRBJ1-1	TGCAGCGTCGGGACAGGGGGAAACACTGAAGCTTTCTTT	CSVGTGGNTEAFF
.	.	TRBV7-3	TRBJ2-3	TGTGCCAGCAGCGCCGCCCCTAGGGACACTAGCACAGATACGCAGTATTTT	CASSAAPRDTSTDTQYF
.	TRBD1	TRBV29-1	TRBJ1-2	TGCAGCGTCCGAGGACAGGAGAACTATGGCTACACCTTC	CSVRGQENYGYTF
.	TRBD1	TRBV4-1	TRBJ1-3	TGCGCCAGCAGCCAACAGATGGGACAGTGGGGAAACACCATATATTTT	CASSQQMGQWGNTIYF
.	.	TRBV28	TRBJ2-3	TGTGCCAGCAGTTTCGGGTCCACAGATACGCAGTATTTT	CASSFGSTDTQYF